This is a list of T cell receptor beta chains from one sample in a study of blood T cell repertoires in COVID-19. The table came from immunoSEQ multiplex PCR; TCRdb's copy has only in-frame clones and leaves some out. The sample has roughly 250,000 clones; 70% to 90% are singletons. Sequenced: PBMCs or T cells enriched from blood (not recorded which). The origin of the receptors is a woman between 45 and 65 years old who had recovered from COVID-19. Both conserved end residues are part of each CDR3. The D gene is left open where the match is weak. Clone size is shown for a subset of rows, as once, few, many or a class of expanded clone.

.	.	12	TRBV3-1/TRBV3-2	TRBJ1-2	TGTGCCAGCAGCCATTCCGGGGGATTAGGCACCTTC	CASSHSGGLGTF
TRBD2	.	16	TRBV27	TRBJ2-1	TGTGCCAGCAGTTCCCCACTAGCGGGTTACTACAATGAGCAGTTCTTC	CASSSPLAGYYNEQFF
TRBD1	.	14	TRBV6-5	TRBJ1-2	TGTGCCAGCAGGACCGCGACAGGGGGCGCCGGCTACACCTTC	CASRTATGGAGYTF
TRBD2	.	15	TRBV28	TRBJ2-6	TGTGCCAGCACCGACGGGGGGGCGCAGACCAACGTCCTGACTTTC	CASTDGGAQTNVLTF
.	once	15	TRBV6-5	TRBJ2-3	TGTGCCAGCAGTCCCACAGGTCTTAGCACAGATACGCAGTATTTT	CASSPTGLSTDTQYF
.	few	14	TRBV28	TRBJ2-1	TGTGCCAGCAGTTTACCTAGCCGGCGAAATGAGCAGTTCTTC	CASSLPSRRNEQFF
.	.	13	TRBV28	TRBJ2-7	TGTGCCAGCAGTTTTAGGGGCCGGGACGAGCAGTACTTC	CASSFRGRDEQYF
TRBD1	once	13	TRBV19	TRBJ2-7	TGTGCCAGTAGTAGGGACAGGGAATACGAGCAGTACTTC	CASSRDREYEQYF
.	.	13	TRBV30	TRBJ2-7	TGTGCCTGGAGTCTCGGAGGCGCCTACGAGCAGTACTTC	CAWSLGGAYEQYF
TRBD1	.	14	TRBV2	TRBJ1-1	TGTGCCAGCAGCAAAGGACAGGGATGGGCTGAAGCTTTCTTT	CASSKGQGWAEAFF
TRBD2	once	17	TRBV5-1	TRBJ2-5	TGCGCCAGCAGCTTGGGACTAGCGGCTATTTGGGAAGAGACCCAGTACTTC	CASSLGLAAIWEETQYF
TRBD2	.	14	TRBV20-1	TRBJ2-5	TGCAGTGCTAGTATTAGCGGGAGACCAGAGACCCAGTACTTC	CSASISGRPETQYF
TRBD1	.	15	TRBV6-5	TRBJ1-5	TGTGCCAGCACCGAAACTGACAGGGGGATTCAGCCCCAGCATTTT	CASTETDRGIQPQHF
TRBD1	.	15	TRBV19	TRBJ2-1	TGTGCCAGTAGTTCCCGACAGGGGGCAAGCAATGAGCAGTTCTTC	CASSSRQGASNEQFF
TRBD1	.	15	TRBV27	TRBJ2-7	TGTGCCAGCTCCTTAAACAGGGGTGGATCCTACGAGCAGTACTTC	CASSLNRGGSYEQYF
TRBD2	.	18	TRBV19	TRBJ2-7	TGTGCCAGTAGTATGACTAGCGGGAGGGCCACGAAATTCTACGAGCAGTACTTC	CASSMTSGRATKFYEQYF
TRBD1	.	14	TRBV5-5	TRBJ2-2	TGTGCCAGCAGCTGGGACAGACCCACCGGGGAGCTGTTTTTT	CASSWDRPTGELFF
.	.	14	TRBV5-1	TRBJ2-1	TGCGCCAGCAGCCTCGACTACGCCGACAATGAGCAGTTCTTC	CASSLDYADNEQFF
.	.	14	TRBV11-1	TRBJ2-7	TGTGCCAGCAGCTTAGTGCGTGCATCCTACGAGCAGTACTTC	CASSLVRASYEQYF
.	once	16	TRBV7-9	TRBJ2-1	TGTGCCAGCAGTTTAAGAAGCGGAAGCTCCTACAATGAGCAGTTCTTC	CASSLRSGSSYNEQFF
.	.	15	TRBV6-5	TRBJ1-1	TGTGCCAGCAGTCTCAAACAACCGTTGAACACTGAAGCTTTCTTT	CASSLKQPLNTEAFF
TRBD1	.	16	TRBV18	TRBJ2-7	TGTGCCAGCTCACTTAGCACCGGGACAGACTCCTACGAGCAGTACTTC	CASSLSTGTDSYEQYF
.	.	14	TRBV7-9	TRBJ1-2	TGTGCCAGCAGCCGTGAACAGGTTCTCTATGGCTACACCTTC	CASSREQVLYGYTF
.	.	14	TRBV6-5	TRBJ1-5	TGTGCCAGCATTATACAGGGTAGTCATCAGCCCCAGCATTTT	CASIIQGSHQPQHF
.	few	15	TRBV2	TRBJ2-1	TGTGCCAGCAAAGGTGCGGGGGCAGAGGGCCCTGAGCAGTTCTTC	CASKGAGAEGPEQFF
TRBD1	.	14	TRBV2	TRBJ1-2	TGTGCCAGCAGTGCTGATCAGGGGGCGCATGGCTACACCTTC	CASSADQGAHGYTF
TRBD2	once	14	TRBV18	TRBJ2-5	TGTGCCAGCTCACCTCTAGCGGGAGTTGAGACCCAGTACTTC	CASSPLAGVETQYF
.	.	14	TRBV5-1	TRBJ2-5	TGCGCCAGCAGCTCGTCCCCCCGGGAAGAGACCCAGTACTTC	CASSSSPREETQYF
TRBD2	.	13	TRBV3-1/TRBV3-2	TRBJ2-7	TGTGCCAGCAGCAGCGGGAGCTCCTACGAGCAGTACTTC	CASSSGSSYEQYF
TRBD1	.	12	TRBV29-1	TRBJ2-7	TGCAGCGTCCGACAGGGTAGCTACGAGCAGTACTTC	CSVRQGSYEQYF
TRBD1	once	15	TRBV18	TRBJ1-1	TGTGCCAGCTCACCAAAACAGGGGGCGAACACTGAAGCTTTCTTT	CASSPKQGANTEAFF
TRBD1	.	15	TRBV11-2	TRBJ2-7	TGTGCCAGCAGCCCCGGGACAGGGACACCCTACGAGCAGTACTTC	CASSPGTGTPYEQYF
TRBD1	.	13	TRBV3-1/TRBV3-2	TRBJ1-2	TGTGCCAGCAGCCAACAGGGGGCTAGAGGCTACACCTTC	CASSQQGARGYTF
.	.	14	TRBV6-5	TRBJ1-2	TGTGCCAGCAGTTACTCGAGGCAGTCGGCTGGCTACACCTTC	CASSYSRQSAGYTF
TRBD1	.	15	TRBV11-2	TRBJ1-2	TGTGCCAGCAGTCCCTACAGGGGCACTAACTATGGCTACACCTTC	CASSPYRGTNYGYTF
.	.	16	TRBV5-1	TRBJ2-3	TGCGCCAGCAGCCCGAGGGCTATTAAGTCCACAGATACGCAGTATTTT	CASSPRAIKSTDTQYF
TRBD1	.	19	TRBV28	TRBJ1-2	TGTGCCAGCAGTTTCTCTGCCGCGGGAGGGGGCTTTGTGGGCTATGGCTACACCTTC	CASSFSAAGGGFVGYGYTF
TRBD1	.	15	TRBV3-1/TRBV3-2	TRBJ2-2	TGTGCCAGCAGCCCCAGACAGGGTAACACCGGGGAGCTGTTTTTT	CASSPRQGNTGELFF
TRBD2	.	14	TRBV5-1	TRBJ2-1	TGCGCCAGCAGCCCCGGGACTAGCGCCCCCCTGCAGTTCTTC	CASSPGTSAPLQFF
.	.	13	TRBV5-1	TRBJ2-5	TGCGCCAGCACCCTGACAGGGAGGGAGACCCAGTACTTC	CASTLTGRETQYF
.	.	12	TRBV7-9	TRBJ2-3	TGTGCCAGCAGCCCAGGCACAGATACGCAGTATTTT	CASSPGTDTQYF
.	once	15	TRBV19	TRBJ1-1	TGTGCCAGTAGTGCTGGACTTCCCTTGGGCACTGAAGCTTTCTTT	CASSAGLPLGTEAFF
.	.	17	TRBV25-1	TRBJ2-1	TGTGCCAGCAGTGATTCATCAAGCCAGGGTTCCTACAATGAGCAGTTCTTC	CASSDSSSQGSYNEQFF
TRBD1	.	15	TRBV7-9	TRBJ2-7	TGTGCCAGCAGCGATACAACGGGACAGGACCACGAGCAGTACTTC	CASSDTTGQDHEQYF
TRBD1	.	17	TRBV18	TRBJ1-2	TGTGCCAGCTCACCATTATTGGGGACAGGGTTCAACTATGGCTACACCTTC	CASSPLLGTGFNYGYTF
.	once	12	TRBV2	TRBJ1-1	TGTGCCAGCAGTGCTGACCAGGGTAAAGCTTTCTTT	CASSADQGKAFF
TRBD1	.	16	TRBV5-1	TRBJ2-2	TGCGCCAGCAGCTTCACAGGGGGCATAGGGACCGGGGAGCTGTTTTTT	CASSFTGGIGTGELFF
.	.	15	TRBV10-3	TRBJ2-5	TGTGCCACCCGCCCCCCCGGTGGGACACTAGAGACCCAGTACTTC	CATRPPGGTLETQYF
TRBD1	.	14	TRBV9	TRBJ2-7	TGTGCCAGCAGCATTGGGACAGGGATGTACGAGCAGTACTTC	CASSIGTGMYEQYF
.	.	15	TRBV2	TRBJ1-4	TGTGCCAGCAGCTATGACAGACCAACTAATGAAAAACTGTTTTTT	CASSYDRPTNEKLFF
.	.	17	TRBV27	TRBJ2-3	TGTGCCAGCAGTTTTAGGTCCCGTCGCGGGACCCAGGATACGCAGTATTTT	CASSFRSRRGTQDTQYF
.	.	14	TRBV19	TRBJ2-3	TGTGCCAGTAGTATGCAGGGGACCACAGATACGCAGTATTTT	CASSMQGTTDTQYF
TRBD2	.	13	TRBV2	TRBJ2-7	TGTGCCAGCAGCTATACTAGCGAGTACGAGCAGTACTTC	CASSYTSEYEQYF